This T cell receptor beta chain was recovered during a study of blood T cell repertoires in COVID-19. In the study overall: Some COVID-19 samples were acute and others convalescent; all came from the United States, Italy and Spain. PBMCs, B-cell-depleted T cells, or T cells provided the cDNA or gDNA that made up the material.

In the source study's methods: Amplified reference gene primers provided the basis for estimating nucleated cell counts. Assay: immunoSEQ multiplex PCR; the TCRdb copy retains only in-frame clones and omits some. V and J calls and clone size are given by that table; D and trimming were obtained from the DNA. The sample contains about 62,000 clones, more than 90% of which appear only once. The germline CDR1 and CDR2 sequences are MNHEY and SMNVEV (reference sequence). Unmatched junction bases numbered 6, after V lost 10 bases and J lost 6 bases. This CDR3 spans 13 amino acids. Sequenced material: peripheral blood. The rearrangement uses TRBV27 and TRBJ1-6; TRBD1 matches 7 bases. The receptor's source is a human donor in a cohort sampled during active COVID-19. The CDR3, as DNA: TGTGCCACCGCCGGGACAGTTAATTCACCCCTCCACTTT. Translation gives CATAGTVNSPLHF.